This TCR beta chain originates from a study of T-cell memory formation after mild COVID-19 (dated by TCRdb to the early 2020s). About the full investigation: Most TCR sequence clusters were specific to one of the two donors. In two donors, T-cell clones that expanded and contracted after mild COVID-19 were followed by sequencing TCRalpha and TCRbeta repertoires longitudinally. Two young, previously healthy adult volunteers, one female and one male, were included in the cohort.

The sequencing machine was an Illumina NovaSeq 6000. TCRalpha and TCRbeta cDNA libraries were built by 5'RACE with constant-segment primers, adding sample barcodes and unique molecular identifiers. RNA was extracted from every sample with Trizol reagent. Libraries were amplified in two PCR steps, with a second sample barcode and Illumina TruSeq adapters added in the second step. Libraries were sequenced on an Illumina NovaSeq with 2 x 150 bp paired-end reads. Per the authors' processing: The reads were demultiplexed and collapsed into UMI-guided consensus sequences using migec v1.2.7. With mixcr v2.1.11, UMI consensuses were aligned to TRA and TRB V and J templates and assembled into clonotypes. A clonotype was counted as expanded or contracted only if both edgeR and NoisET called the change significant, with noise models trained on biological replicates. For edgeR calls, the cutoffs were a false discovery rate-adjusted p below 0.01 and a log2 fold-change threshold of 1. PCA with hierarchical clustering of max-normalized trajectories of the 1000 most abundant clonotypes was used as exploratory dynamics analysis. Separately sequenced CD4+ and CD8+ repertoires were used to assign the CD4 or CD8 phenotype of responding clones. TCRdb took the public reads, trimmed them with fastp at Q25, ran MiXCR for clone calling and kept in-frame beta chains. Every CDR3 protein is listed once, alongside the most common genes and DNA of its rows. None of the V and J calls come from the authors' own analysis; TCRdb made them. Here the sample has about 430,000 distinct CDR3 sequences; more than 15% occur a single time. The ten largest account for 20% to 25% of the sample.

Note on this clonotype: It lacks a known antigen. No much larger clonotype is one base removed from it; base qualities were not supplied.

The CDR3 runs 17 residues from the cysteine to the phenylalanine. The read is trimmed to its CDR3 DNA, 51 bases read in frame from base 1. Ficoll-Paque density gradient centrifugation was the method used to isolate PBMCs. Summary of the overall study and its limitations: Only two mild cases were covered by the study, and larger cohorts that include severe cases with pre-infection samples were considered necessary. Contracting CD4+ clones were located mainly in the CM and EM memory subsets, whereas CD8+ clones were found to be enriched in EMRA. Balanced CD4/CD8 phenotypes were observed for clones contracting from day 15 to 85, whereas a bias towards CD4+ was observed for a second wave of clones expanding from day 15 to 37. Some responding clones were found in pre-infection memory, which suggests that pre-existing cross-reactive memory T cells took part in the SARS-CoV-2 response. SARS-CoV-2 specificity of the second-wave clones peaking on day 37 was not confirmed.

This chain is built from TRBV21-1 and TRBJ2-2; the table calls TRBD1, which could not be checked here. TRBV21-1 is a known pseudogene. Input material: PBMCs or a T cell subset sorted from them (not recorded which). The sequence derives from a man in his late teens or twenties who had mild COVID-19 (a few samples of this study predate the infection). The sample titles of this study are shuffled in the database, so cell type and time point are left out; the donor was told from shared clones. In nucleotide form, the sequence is TGTGCCAGCAGCAATCCGAAGAGGGACAGGGAGCCCGGGGAGCTGTTTTTT. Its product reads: CASSNPKRDREPGELFF.